Ten or more counts support the clone carrying this T cell receptor (beta chain). The antigen remains undetermined. The ends were cut back, 5 bases at V and 8 bases at J, with 15 bases in the middle. The CDR3 sequence is 13 residues long. A lack of ophthalmopathy progression within 18 months defined stable Graves' hyperthyroidism. Not enrolled were patients with uncontrolled infection, other autoimmune disease, pregnancy or lactation. This sample is part of a study of T cells in Graves' hyperthyroidism and ophthalmopathy. Template material for amplifying TCR beta CDR3 regions consisted of RNA transcripts. With the HTBI primer set, the TCR CDR3 went through a first round of RT-PCR. TCRdb recomputed calls from the multiplex PCR reads with MiXCR, one row per CDR3 protein. The sample yields 300,000 to 450,000 distinct CDR3 sequences, approximately 15% seen once. Regarding the study as a whole: Stable hyperthyroidism was separated from ophthalmopathy by a model based on 13 V-J features. Blood shared most expanded thyroid clonotypes above 0.001.

The chain recombines TRBV12-3 or TRBV12-4 with TRBJ1-1, with D hard to call. The sequenced sample was blood. The clonotype was recovered from a woman in her twenties or thirties with Graves' hyperthyroidism. The CDR3 nucleotides read TGTGCCAGCAGTCTAAACGGGAGAAAAGAAGCTTTCTTT. It translates to CASSLNGRKEAFF.